Listed here are 8 T cell receptor beta chains from one sample, sequenced in a study of PD-1 blockade in mismatch repair-deficient tumors. This table comes from immunoSEQ multiplex PCR, and its TCRdb copy is limited to in-frame clones, with some not included. This sample carries roughly 32,000 clones, around 80% of them seen once, and the ten largest clones take 3% to 4%. The sample was PBMCs, taken around 6 weeks after starting pembrolizumab. The receptor set was obtained from an adult with mismatch repair-deficient cancer.

The V and J genes are TRBV2 and TRBJ1-1, with a weak D call TRBD1 (6 bases). The length of the CDR3 is 13 residues. CDR1 is SNHLY and CDR2 is FYNNEI in the germline V gene. V was shortened by 4 bases and J by 7 bases, with 13 bases between the two germline ends. Written as DNA, the CDR3 is TGTGCCAGCAGTGCTTGGGACACTGGTGAAGCTTTCTTT. The encoded protein is CASSAWDTGEAFF.

The chain has TRBV9 and TRBJ2-3; 8 bases line up with TRBD2. There are 15 residues in the CDR3. The trim removed 1 base at V and 3 bases at J, leaving 4 bases unmatched. From germline, CDR1 is SGDLS and CDR2 YYNGEE. CDR3 bases: TGTGCCAGCAGCGTATACCGGGGGGGTACAGATACGCAGTATTTT. This gives the protein CASSVYRGGTDTQYF.

The table lists this clone with a few counts. The chain recombines TRBV19 with TRBJ2-7; TRBD2 agrees at 12 bases. CDR3 length: 13 residues. V dropped 7 bases and J dropped 3; count of bases not matched to a gene: 1. The germline V gene encodes CDR1 LNHDA and CDR2 SQIVND (reference sequence). The CDR3, as DNA: TGTGCCAGTATGACTAGCGGGGGCTACGAGCAGTACTTC. It codes for CASMTSGGYEQYF.

The chain carries TRBV9 and TRBJ2-2; maybe TRBD1 (5 bases). This CDR3 spans 17 amino acids. Trimming stripped 2 bases from V and 1 base from J, with 15 bases between. The germline V gene encodes CDR1 SGDLS and CDR2 YYNGEE. The CDR3 coding sequence is TGTGCCAGCAGCGTTCGTCTCGACAGCAGGAACACCGGGGAGCTGTTTTTT. Translating gives CASSVRLDSRNTGELFF. Full variable domain (outside the CDR3, taken from reference TRBV9 and TRBJ2-2): DSGVTQTPKHLITATGQRVTLRCSPRSGDLSVYWYQQSLDQGLQFLIQYYNGEERAKGNILERFSAQQFPDLHSELNLSSLELGDSALYFCASSVRLDSRNTGELFFGEGSRLTVL.

The gene calls are TRBV7-2 and TRBJ2-7, with 9 positions matching TRBD1. CDR1 is SGHTA, CDR2 FQGNSA, per germline. Losses at the gene ends were 3 bases for V and 5 bases for J; bases not matched to a gene: 5. The CDR3 extends over 14 amino acids. As DNA, the CDR3 is TGTGCCAGCAGCTTGCAGACAGGGGGAAACGAGCAGTACTTC. It encodes CASSLQTGGNEQYF.

In its sample, this clone was seen a few times. This chain links TRBV2 with TRBJ2-7, with 8 bases lining up with TRBD1. CDR1 is SNHLY, CDR2 FYNNEI, per germline. The ends lost 1 base at V and 4 bases at J; junction bases unmatched: 12. CDR3 size: 17 residues. The CDR3 loop reads CASSEGHRTGRAYEQYF. The DNA of the CDR3 is TGTGCCAGCAGTGAAGGGCATCGGACAGGGAGAGCATACGAGCAGTACTTC.

This chain joins TRBV28 and TRBJ2-3; D not certain. The CDR3 sequence is 11 residues long. The germline gives CDR1 MDHEN, CDR2 SYDVKM. Deletions cut 7 bases from V and 6 bases from J, with 8 bases between. The CDR3 sequence is CASTVSDTQYF. The DNA for the CDR3 is TGTGCCAGCACCGTTTCCGATACGCAGTATTTT.

The chain is built from TRBV5-3 and TRBJ2-3, with 9 bases aligning to TRBD2. TRBV5-3 is flagged as an ORF with uncertain function. The CDR3 extends over 17 amino acids. J was trimmed by 4 bases and V by 6 bases; bases with no gene match: 15. CDR3 nucleotide sequence: TGTGCCAGAATTAGTGGCGGGAGGGCCTTTTTGCCAGATACGCAGTATTTT. Protein sequence: CARISGGRAFLPDTQYF.